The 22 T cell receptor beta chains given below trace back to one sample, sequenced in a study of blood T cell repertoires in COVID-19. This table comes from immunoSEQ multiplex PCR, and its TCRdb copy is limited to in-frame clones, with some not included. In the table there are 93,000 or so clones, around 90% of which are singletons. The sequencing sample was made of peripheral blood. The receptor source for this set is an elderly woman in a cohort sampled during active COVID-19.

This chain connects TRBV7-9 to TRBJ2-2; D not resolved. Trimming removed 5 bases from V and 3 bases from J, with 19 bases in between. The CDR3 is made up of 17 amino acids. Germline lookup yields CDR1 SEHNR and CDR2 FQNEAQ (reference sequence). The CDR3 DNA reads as TGTGCCAGCAGCCAAAACCGGCGGAATCCAGACACCGGGGAGCTGTTTTTT. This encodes CASSQNRRNPDTGELFF.

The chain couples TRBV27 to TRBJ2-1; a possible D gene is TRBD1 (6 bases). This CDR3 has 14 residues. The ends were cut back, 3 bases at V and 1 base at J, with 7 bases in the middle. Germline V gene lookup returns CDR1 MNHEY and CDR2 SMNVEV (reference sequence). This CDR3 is CASSFGTSYNEQFF. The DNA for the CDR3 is TGTGCCAGCAGTTTTGGGACATCCTACAATGAGCAGTTCTTC.

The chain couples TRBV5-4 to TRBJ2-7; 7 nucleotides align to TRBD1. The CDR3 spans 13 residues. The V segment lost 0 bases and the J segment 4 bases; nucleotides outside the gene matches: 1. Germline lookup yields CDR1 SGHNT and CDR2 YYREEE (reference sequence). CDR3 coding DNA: TGTGCCAGCAGCTTGGAACAGGGGTACGAGCAGTACTTC. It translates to CASSLEQGYEQYF.

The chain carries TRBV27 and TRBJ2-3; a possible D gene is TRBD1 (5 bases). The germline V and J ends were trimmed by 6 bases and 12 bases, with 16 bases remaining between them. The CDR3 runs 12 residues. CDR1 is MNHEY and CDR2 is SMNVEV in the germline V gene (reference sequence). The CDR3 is CASSPGQRIQYF. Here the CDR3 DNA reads TGTGCCAGCAGCCCCGGACAACGAATACAGTATTTT.

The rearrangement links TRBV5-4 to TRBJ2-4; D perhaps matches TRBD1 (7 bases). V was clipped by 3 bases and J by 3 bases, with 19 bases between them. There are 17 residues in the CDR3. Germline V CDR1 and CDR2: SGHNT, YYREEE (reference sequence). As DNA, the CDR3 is TGTGCCAGCAGCTCCGGCAGGGGGGCATTAGTCAAAAACATTCAGTACTTC. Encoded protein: CASSSGRGALVKNIQYF.

The CDR3 spells CSVQTSATDTQYF. The CDR3 DNA sequence: TGCAGCGTCCAGACTAGCGCCACAGATACGCAGTATTTT. The chain joins TRBV29-1 to TRBJ2-3; 8 nucleotides match TRBD2. V dropped 6 bases and J dropped 2; count of bases not matched to a gene: 4. Germline CDR1 reads SQVTM; CDR2 reads ANQGSEA. The length of the CDR3 is 13 residues.

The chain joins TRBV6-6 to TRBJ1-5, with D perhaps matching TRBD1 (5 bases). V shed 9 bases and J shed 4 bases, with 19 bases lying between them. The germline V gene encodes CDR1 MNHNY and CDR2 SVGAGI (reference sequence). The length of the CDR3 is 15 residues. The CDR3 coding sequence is TGTGCCAGTGTATCAGGGTCTTATAGTAATCAGCCCCAGCATTTT. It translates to CASVSGSYSNQPQHF.

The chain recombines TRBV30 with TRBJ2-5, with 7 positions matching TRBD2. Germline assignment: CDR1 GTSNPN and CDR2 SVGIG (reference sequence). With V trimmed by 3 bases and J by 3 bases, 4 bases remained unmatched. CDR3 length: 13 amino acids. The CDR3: CAWRRGREETQYF. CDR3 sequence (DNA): TGTGCCTGGAGGCGGGGGAGGGAAGAGACCCAGTACTTC. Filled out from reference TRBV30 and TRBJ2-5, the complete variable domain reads SQTIHQWPATLVQPVGSPLSLECTVEGTSNPNLYWYRQAAGRGLQLLFYSVGIGQISSEVPQNLSASRPQDRQFILSSKKLLLSDSGFYLCAWRRGREETQYFGPGTRLLVL.

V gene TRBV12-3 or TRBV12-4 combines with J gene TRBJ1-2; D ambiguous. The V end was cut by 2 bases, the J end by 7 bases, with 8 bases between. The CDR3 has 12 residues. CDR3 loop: CASSLYPGGYTF. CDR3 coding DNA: TGTGCCAGCAGTTTATACCCGGGTGGCTACACCTTC.

The CDR3 DNA sequence: TGTGCCAGCAGTGAAGCAGGGGGCACAGATACGCAGTATTTT. Its protein product is CASSEAGGTDTQYF. The chain carries TRBV6-1 and TRBJ2-3; TRBD1 is a possible D gene (5 bases). The CDR3 is 14 amino acids. V lost 0 bases to trimming and J lost 1 base, with 5 bases between them. The germline V gene has CDR1 MNHNS and CDR2 SASEGT.

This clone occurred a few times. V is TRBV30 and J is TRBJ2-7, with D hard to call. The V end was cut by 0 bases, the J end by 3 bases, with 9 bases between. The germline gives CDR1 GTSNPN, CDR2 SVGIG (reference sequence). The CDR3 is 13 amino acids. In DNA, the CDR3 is TGTGCCTGGAGTGTAGGTACGGGCTACGAGCAGTACTTC. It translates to CAWSVGTGYEQYF.

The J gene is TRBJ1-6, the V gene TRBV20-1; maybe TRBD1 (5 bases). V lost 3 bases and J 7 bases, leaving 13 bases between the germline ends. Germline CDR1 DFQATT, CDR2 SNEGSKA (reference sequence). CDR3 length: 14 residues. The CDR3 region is CSASRGYGNSPLHF. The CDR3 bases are TGCAGTGCTAGTAGGGGTTATGGAAATTCACCCCTCCACTTT.

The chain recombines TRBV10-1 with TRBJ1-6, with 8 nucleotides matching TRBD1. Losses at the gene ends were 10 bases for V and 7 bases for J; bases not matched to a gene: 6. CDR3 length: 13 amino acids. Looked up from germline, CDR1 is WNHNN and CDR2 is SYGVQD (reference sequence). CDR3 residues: CATQDRANSPLHF. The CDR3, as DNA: TGCGCCACCCAGGACAGGGCGAATTCACCCCTCCACTTT.

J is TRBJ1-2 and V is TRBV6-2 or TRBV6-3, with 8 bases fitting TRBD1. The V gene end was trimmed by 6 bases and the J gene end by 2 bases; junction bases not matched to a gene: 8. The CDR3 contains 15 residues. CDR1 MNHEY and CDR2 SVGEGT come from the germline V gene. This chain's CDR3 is CASSSGTGVNYGYTF. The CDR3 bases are TGTGCCAGCAGCTCCGGGACAGGCGTGAACTATGGCTACACCTTC.

The CDR3 here is CTSSQDRLAGGSYHYEQYF. CDR3 DNA sequence: TGCACCAGCAGCCAGGACAGACTAGCGGGGGGCTCCTACCACTACGAGCAGTACTTC. The rearrangement links TRBV1 to TRBJ2-7; the DNA was not compared with TRBD2, the D call given in the table. TRBV1 is a pseudogene segment. The CDR3 spans 19 residues.

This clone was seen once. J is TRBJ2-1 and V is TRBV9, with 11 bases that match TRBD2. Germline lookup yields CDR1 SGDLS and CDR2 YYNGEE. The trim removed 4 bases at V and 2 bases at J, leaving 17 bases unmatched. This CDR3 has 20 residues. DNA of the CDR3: TGTGCCAGCAGCCCCGGGGCGGGGCTAGCGGGGGGACCCACCTACAATGAGCAGTTCTTC. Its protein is CASSPGAGLAGGPTYNEQFF. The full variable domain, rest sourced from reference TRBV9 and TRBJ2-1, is DSGVTQTPKHLITATGQRVTLRCSPRSGDLSVYWYQQSLDQGLQFLIQYYNGEERAKGNILERFSAQQFPDLHSELNLSSLELGDSALYFCASSPGAGLAGGPTYNEQFFGPGTRLTVL.

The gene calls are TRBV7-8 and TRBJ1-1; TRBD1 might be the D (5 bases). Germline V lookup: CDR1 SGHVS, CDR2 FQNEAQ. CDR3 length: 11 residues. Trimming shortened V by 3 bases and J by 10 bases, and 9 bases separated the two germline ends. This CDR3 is CASSLGPGAFF. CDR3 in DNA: TGTGCCAGCAGCTTGGGGCCTGGAGCTTTCTTT. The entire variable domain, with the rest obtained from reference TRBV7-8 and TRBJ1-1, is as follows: GAGVSQSPRYKVAKRGQDVALRCDPISGHVSLFWYQQALGQGPEFLTYFQNEAQLDKSGLPSDRFFAERPEGSVSTLKIQRTQQEDSAVYLCASSLGPGAFFGQGTRLTVV.

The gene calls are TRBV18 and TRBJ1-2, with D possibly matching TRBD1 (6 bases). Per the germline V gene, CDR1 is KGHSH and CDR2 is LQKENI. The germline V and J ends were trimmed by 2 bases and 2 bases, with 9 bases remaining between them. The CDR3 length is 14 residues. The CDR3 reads CASSPNTGNYGYTF. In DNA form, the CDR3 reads TGTGCCAGCTCACCAAATACAGGGAACTATGGCTACACCTTC. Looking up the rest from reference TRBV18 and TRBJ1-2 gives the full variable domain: NAGVMQNPRHLVRRRGQEARLRCSPMKGHSHVYWYRQLPEEGLKFMVYLQKENIIDESGMPKERFSAEFPKEGPSILRIQQVVRGDSAAYFCASSPNTGNYGYTFGSGTRLTVV.

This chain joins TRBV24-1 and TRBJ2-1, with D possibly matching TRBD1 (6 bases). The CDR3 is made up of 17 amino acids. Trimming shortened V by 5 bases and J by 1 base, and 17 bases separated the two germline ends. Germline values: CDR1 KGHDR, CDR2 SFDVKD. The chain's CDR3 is CATSGSSGQLSYNEQFF. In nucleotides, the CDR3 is TGTGCCACCAGTGGCTCATCGGGACAACTATCCTACAATGAGCAGTTCTTC.

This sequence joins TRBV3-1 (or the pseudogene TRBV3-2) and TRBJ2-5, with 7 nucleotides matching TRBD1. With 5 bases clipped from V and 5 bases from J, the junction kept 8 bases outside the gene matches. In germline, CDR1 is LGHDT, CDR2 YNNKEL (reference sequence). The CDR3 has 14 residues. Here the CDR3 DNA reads TGTGCCAGCAGCTCAAGAGGGGGCGGGGAGACCCAGTACTTC. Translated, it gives CASSSRGGGETQYF.

This CDR3 is CASSLGGTSGPNTGELFF. CDR3 sequence (DNA): TGCGCCAGCAGCTTGGGCGGGACTAGCGGGCCCAACACCGGGGAGCTGTTTTTT. The chain recombines TRBV5-1 with TRBJ2-2; TRBD2 aligns across 12 bases. The CDR3 has 18 residues. Germline CDR1 SGHRS, CDR2 YFSETQ. V shed 0 bases, J shed 2 bases, and the junction held 5 bases outside the gene matches.

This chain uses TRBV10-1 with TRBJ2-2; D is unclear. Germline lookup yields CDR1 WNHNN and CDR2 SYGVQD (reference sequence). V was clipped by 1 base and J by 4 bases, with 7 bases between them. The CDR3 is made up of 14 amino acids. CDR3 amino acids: CASSELRTTGELFF. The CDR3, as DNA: TGCGCCAGCAGTGAGTTGCGAACCACCGGGGAGCTGTTTTTT.